This entry describes one TCR beta chain. This sample was included in a study of blood T cell repertoires in COVID-19. V was pared by 6 bases and J by 14 bases, with 7 bases of the junction left unmatched. Germline-derived CDR1 and CDR2 are DFQATT and SNEGSKA (reference sequence). The CDR3 spans 11 residues. Profiling relied on immunoSEQ multiplex PCR, and the TCRdb table lists in-frame clones only, not all of them. This sample carries about 170,000 clones, roughly four fifths of them seen once, and the ten largest clones take roughly 7.1%. The rearrangement links TRBV20-1 to TRBJ1-6; 7 positions match TRBD1. The sample comprised peripheral blood. The receptor was isolated from a middle-aged man who had recovered from COVID-19. Here the CDR3 reads CSAKTGQALHF. CDR3 in DNA: TGCAGTGCAAAGACAGGGCAGGCCCTCCACTTT.